The 18 T cell receptor beta chains below come from one sample, sequenced in a study of CD8 T cells in ankylosing spondylitis (dated 2017 in TCRdb). Receptor amplification or capture employed 5' RACE. TCRdb names Illumina HiSeq 2500 as the instrument used. TCRdb reprocessed the public reads (quality trimming at Q25 with fastp, clone calling with MiXCR) and kept in-frame beta chains. Each entry merges the rows of one CDR3 protein and shows their most common DNA and genes. The sample has under 300,000 distinct CDR3 sequences on record, 9.5% to 12% of them singletons. 6% to 8% of the sample lies in the top ten. Sequencing input: blood, either unsorted or a sorted T cell fraction (not recorded which). These receptors were collected from a male donor with ankylosing spondylitis or in good health (not recorded which).

This clonotype was counted at least ten times. The V gene is TRBV5-1, the J gene TRBJ2-7; 11 bases are shared with TRBD2. V trimming: 4 bases; J trimming: 4 bases; junction bases outside the gene matches: 10. Germline CDR1 reads SGHRS; CDR2 reads YFSETQ. This CDR3 has 16 amino acids. In DNA form, the CDR3 reads TGCGCCAGCAGCACCCTACTAGCGGGAGAATCGTACGAGCAGTACTTC. It specifies CASSTLLAGESYEQYF.

The genes are TRBV18 and TRBJ1-1, with D uncertain. Per the germline V gene, CDR1 is KGHSH and CDR2 is LQKENI. The ends were cut back, 3 bases at V and 6 bases at J, with 11 bases in the middle. The CDR3 is made up of 13 amino acids. This CDR3 is CASSPNQDAEAFF. The CDR3 bases are TGTGCCAGCTCACCCAATCAGGACGCTGAAGCTTTCTTT. Full variable domain (outside the CDR3, taken from reference TRBV18 and TRBJ1-1): NAGVMQNPRHLVRRRGQEARLRCSPMKGHSHVYWYRQLPEEGLKFMVYLQKENIIDESGMPKERFSAEFPKEGPSILRIQQVVRGDSAAYFCASSPNQDAEAFFGQGTRLTVV.

The sample holds a few counts of this clonotype. The V and J genes are TRBV7-9 and TRBJ2-5; D remains ambiguous. V shed 6 bases and J shed 5 bases, with 7 bases lying between them. CDR1 and CDR2 (germline): SEHNR, FQNEAQ (reference sequence). The length of the CDR3 is 11 residues. The CDR3 DNA reads as TGTGCCAGCAGGATAGGGGAGACCCAGTACTTC. Its translation is CASRIGETQYF. Looking up the rest from reference TRBV7-9 and TRBJ2-5 gives the full variable domain: DTGVSQNPRHKITKRGQNVTFRCDPISEHNRLYWYRQTLGQGPEFLTYFQNEAQLEKSRLLSDRFSAERPKGSFSTLEIQRTEQGDSAMYLCASRIGETQYFGPGTRLLVL.

This clonotype was found many times. The chain couples TRBV5-5 to TRBJ2-7, with 10 nucleotides matching TRBD1. With 4 bases clipped from V and 3 bases from J, the junction kept 4 bases outside the gene matches. The CDR3 runs 14 residues. CDR1 SGHKS and CDR2 YYEKEE come from the germline V gene (reference sequence). This CDR3 is CASSPRDRGYEQYF. CDR3 sequence (DNA): TGTGCCAGCAGCCCCCGGGACAGGGGCTACGAGCAGTACTTC. Full variable domain (missing parts from reference TRBV5-5 and TRBJ2-7): DAGVTQSPTHLIKTRGQQVTLRCSPISGHKSVSWYQQVLGQGPQFIFQYYEKEERGRGNFPDRFSARQFPNYSSELNVNALLLGDSALYLCASSPRDRGYEQYFGPGTRLTVT.

The table lists this clonotype with many counts. This sequence joins TRBV6-4 and TRBJ2-3; no clear D gene. This CDR3 region has 15 residues. V was shortened by 2 bases and J by 0 bases, with 9 bases between the two germline ends. The germline V gene encodes CDR1 MRHNA and CDR2 SNTAGT. CDR3: CASSDDAGSTDTQYF. The DNA of the CDR3 is TGTGCCAGCAGTGACGATGCCGGGAGCACAGATACGCAGTATTTT.

This clonotype has more than one count but fewer than ten. The chain carries TRBV28 and TRBJ2-2, with D perhaps matching TRBD1 (6 bases). CDR1 and CDR2 from the germline V gene are MDHEN and SYDVKM. The V end lost 8 bases, the J end lost 4 bases, and 14 bases lay between the germline ends. The length of the CDR3 is 14 residues. Written as DNA, the CDR3 is TGTGCCAGCGATCGGGACATTTCCACCGGGGAGCTGTTTTTT. It yields the protein CASDRDISTGELFF.

This clonotype has only a few counts. This rearrangement joins TRBV28 to TRBJ2-3; a possible D gene is TRBD2 (6 bases). V was trimmed by 5 bases and J by 2 bases, leaving 14 bases between them. Germline-derived CDR1 and CDR2 are MDHEN and SYDVKM. The CDR3 contains 15 residues. CDR3: CASSSRDLNTDTQYF. The CDR3 region has the DNA TGTGCCAGCAGTAGCCGGGACTTAAACACAGATACGCAGTATTTT. Drawing the rest from reference TRBV28 and TRBJ2-3, the complete variable domain is DVKVTQSSRYLVKRTGEKVFLECVQDMDHENMFWYRQDPGLGLRLIYFSYDVKMKEKGDIPEGYSVSREKKERFSLILESASTNQTSMYLCASSSRDLNTDTQYFGPGTRLTVL.

The sample holds many counts of this clonotype. The J gene is TRBJ1-2, the V gene TRBV5-1; no clear D. V lost 1 base and J 13 bases, leaving 26 bases between the germline ends. CDR1 is SGHRS, CDR2 YFSETQ, per germline. This CDR3 contains 16 residues. The CDR3 sequence: CASSLFWSATSVRLTF. The CDR3 DNA reads TGCGCCAGCAGCTTGTTTTGGTCTGCCACAAGCGTCAGGCTCACCTTC.

The rearrangement uses TRBV28 and TRBJ2-7, with TRBD2 matching 9 bases. Germline V CDR1 and CDR2: MDHEN, SYDVKM. V shed 10 bases and J 1 base; nucleotides not matched to a gene: 5. The CDR3 runs 13 residues. The CDR3 DNA reads TGTGCCACCGGACTAGCGCGATCCTACGAGCAGTACTTC. Its protein product is CATGLARSYEQYF.

This clonotype has at least ten counts. The chain couples TRBV9 to TRBJ2-1, with D maybe TRBD1 (6 bases). The V end was cut by 1 base, the J end by 6 bases, with 11 bases between. CDR1 is SGDLS, CDR2 YYNGEE, per germline. The CDR3 sequence is 14 residues long. In DNA form, the CDR3 reads TGTGCCAGCAGCGTATATTCAGGGGCCAATGAGCAGTTCTTC. It specifies CASSVYSGANEQFF.

This clonotype was detected many times. The J gene is TRBJ1-1, the V gene TRBV12-3 or TRBV12-4; D perhaps matches TRBD1 (5 bases). The CDR3 sequence is 13 residues long. V was pared by 6 bases and J by 8 bases, with 16 bases between. This CDR3 reads CASRQGIKIEAFF. The CDR3 DNA is TGTGCCAGCAGGCAGGGAATTAAAATCGAAGCTTTCTTT.

This clonotype was recorded a few times. The chain recombines TRBV11-2 with TRBJ2-7, with D uncertain. The CDR3 contains 14 residues. Germline CDR1 SGHAT, CDR2 FQNNGV. Trimming removed 1 base at V and 0 bases at J, with 7 bases between. Here the CDR3 DNA reads TGTGCCAGCAGCTTAGGAAGGCCCTCCTACGAGCAGTACTTC. Amino acids: CASSLGRPSYEQYF.

This clonotype was detected a few times. J is TRBJ2-7 and V is TRBV28, with TRBD2 matching over 10 bases. Germline CDR1 MDHEN, CDR2 SYDVKM. V dropped 7 bases and J dropped 2; count of bases not matched to a gene: 5. The CDR3 length is 14 residues. CDR3 in amino acids: CASTRTSGAYEQYF. The CDR3 nucleotides are TGTGCCAGCACCCGGACTAGCGGCGCCTACGAGCAGTACTTC.

This sequence joins TRBV11-2 and TRBJ2-1; D uncertain. V was trimmed by 7 bases and J by 4 bases, leaving 8 bases between them. Germline V gives CDR1 SGHAT, CDR2 FQNNGV. This CDR3 is 12 amino acids long. The CDR3 region is CASTYGYNEQFF. CDR3 in DNA: TGTGCCAGCACTTACGGGTACAATGAGCAGTTCTTC.

This clonotype was detected many times. This chain connects TRBV9 to TRBJ2-4; tentative D call: TRBD1 (8 bases). This CDR3 comprises 16 residues. V was trimmed by 3 bases and J by 2 bases, leaving 15 bases between them. Germline V lookup: CDR1 SGDLS, CDR2 YYNGEE. CDR3 nucleotides: TGTGCCAGCAGCGCTTACAGGGGGGGTCCCAAAAACATTCAGTACTTC. Translation: CASSAYRGGPKNIQYF.

The CDR3 DNA is TGTGCCAGTAGTACCAGAAGACAGGGGAATGAGCAGTTCTTC. This codes for CASSTRRQGNEQFF. The chain is built from TRBV19 and TRBJ2-1; TRBD1 aligns across 8 bases. The CDR3 is 14 residues long. Germline V gene data show CDR1 as LNHDA and CDR2 as SQIVND (reference sequence). Germline trimming cut 4 bases from V and 7 bases from J; bases unmatched to any gene: 6.

This clonotype was detected only a few times. The chain is built from TRBV9 and TRBJ1-5, with TRBD1 matching 10 bases. The junction had 15 bases not matched to a gene; V was cut back by 0 bases and J by 3 bases. The CDR3 loop spans 20 amino acids. The germline gives CDR1 SGDLS, CDR2 YYNGEE. The CDR3: CASSVVGTGQGVFHNQPQHF. The CDR3 region has the DNA TGTGCCAGCAGCGTAGTAGGGACAGGACAGGGGGTATTCCACAATCAGCCCCAGCATTTT.

This clonotype was found many times. The chain carries TRBV20-1 and TRBJ2-1; D is undetermined. The CDR3 has 11 residues. The V end lost 6 bases, the J end lost 6 bases, and 9 bases lay between the germline ends. Per germline, CDR1 DFQATT and CDR2 SNEGSKA (reference sequence). The CDR3 DNA is TGCAGTGCCCCGTGGACCAATGAGCAGTTCTTC. Translated: CSAPWTNEQFF.